The TCR beta chain described here comes from a study of control samples from healthy donors and cancer patients. The CDR3 contains 16 residues. The germline V gene encodes CDR1 SGHNT and CDR2 YYREEE (reference sequence). Trimming shortened V by 0 bases and J by 1 base, and 13 bases separated the two germline ends. Clones were read by immunoSEQ multiplex PCR, and TCRdb kept only the in-frame ones, dropping some. The sample lists roughly 170,000 clones; 85% to 95% were seen once. This TCR came from a man younger than 35 in good health. V and J are TRBV5-4 and TRBJ1-1; the D is unclear. The sequenced material came from blood. The CDR3 is CASSLVFAPGNTEAFF. As DNA, the CDR3 is TGTGCCAGCAGCTTGGTTTTCGCGCCCGGGAACACTGAAGCTTTCTTT.